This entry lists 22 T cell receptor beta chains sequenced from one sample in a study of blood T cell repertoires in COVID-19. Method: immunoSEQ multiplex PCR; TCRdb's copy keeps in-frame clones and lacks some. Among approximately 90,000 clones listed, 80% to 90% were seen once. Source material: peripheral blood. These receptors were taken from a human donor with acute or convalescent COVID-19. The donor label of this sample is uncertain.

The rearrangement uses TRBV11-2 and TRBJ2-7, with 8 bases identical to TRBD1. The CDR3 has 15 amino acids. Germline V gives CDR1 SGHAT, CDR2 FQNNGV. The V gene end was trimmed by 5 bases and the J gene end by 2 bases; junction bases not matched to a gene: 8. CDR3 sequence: CASSLAAGGTYEQYF. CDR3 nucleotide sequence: TGTGCCAGCAGCCTTGCGGCAGGGGGCACCTACGAGCAGTACTTC.

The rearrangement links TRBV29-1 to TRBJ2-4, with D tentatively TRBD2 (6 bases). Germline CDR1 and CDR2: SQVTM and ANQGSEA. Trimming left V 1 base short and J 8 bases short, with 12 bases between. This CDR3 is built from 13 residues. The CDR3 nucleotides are TGCAGCGTTGAAGTAGGAGGGGCGGACATTCAGTACTTC. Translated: CSVEVGGADIQYF.

CDR3 nucleotides: TGTGCCAGCAAGGACAGAGAGAACACTGAAGCTTTCTTT. Translation gives CASKDRENTEAFF. The chain recombines TRBV9 with TRBJ1-1; tentative D call: TRBD1 (6 bases). V lost 6 bases to trimming and J lost 1 base, with 10 bases between them. CDR1 and CDR2 from the germline V gene are SGDLS and YYNGEE. The CDR3 is 13 amino acids.

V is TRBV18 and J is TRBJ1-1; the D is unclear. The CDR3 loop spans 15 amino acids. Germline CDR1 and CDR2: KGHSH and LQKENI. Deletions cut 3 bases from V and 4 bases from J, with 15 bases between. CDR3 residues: CASSPSESPTTEAFF. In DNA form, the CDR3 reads TGTGCCAGCTCACCTTCGGAGTCCCCAACCACTGAAGCTTTCTTT.

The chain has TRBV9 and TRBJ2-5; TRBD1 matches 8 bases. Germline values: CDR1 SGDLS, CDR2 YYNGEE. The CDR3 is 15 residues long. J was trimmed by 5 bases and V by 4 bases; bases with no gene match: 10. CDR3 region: CASSLDRGGGETQYF. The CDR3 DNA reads TGTGCCAGCAGCTTAGACAGGGGTGGTGGGGAGACCCAGTACTTC.

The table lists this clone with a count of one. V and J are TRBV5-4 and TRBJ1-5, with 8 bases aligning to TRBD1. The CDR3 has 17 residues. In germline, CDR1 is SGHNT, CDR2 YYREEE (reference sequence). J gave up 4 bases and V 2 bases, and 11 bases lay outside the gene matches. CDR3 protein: CASSLSSTGVLNQPQHF. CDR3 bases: TGTGCCAGCAGCTTATCTTCGACAGGGGTGTTGAATCAGCCCCAGCATTTT.

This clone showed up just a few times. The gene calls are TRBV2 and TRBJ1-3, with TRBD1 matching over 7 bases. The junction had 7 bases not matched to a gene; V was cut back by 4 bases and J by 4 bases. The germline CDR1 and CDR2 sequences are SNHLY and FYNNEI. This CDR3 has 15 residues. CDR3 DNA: TGTGCCAGCAGTGCTTCGACAGGGAAAGGAAACACCATATATTTT. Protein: CASSASTGKGNTIYF.

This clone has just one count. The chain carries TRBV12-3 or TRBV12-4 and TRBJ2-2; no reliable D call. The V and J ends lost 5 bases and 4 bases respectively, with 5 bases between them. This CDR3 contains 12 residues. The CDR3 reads CASSRLTGELFF. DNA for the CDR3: TGTGCCAGCAGTAGACTCACCGGGGAGCTGTTTTTT.

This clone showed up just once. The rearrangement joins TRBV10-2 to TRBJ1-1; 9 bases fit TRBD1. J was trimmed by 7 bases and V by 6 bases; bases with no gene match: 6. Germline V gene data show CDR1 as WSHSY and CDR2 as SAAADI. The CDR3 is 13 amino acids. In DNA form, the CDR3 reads TGCGCCAGCAGACTACGACAGGGGGATGAAGCTTTCTTT. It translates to CASRLRQGDEAFF.

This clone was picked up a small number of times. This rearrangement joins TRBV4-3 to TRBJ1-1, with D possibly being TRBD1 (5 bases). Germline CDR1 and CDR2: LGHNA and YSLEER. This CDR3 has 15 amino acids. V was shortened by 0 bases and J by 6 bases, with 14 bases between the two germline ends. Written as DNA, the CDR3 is TGCGCCAGCAGCCAAGATTGGGGGGGTCTCGCTGAAGCTTTCTTT. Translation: CASSQDWGGLAEAFF.

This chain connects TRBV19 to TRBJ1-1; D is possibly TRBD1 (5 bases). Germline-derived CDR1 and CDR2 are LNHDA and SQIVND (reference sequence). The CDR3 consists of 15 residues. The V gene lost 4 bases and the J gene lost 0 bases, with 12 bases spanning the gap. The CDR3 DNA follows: TGTGCCAGTAGTACGCGACAGCTCATGAACACTGAAGCTTTCTTT. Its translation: CASSTRQLMNTEAFF.

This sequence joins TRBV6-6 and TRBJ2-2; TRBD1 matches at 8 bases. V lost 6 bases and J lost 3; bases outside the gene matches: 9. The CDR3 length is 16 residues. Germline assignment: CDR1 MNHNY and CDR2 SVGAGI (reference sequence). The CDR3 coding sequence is TGTGCCAGCAGCCACTTCGGACAGGGTGACACCGGGGAGCTGTTTTTT. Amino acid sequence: CASSHFGQGDTGELFF.

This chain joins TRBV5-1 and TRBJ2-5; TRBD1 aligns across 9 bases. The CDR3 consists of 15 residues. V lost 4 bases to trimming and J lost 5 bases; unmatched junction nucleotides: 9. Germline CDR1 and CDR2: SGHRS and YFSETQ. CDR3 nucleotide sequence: TGCGCCAGCAGCAACACAGGGGGCGCCCCGGAGACCCAGTACTTC. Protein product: CASSNTGGAPETQYF.

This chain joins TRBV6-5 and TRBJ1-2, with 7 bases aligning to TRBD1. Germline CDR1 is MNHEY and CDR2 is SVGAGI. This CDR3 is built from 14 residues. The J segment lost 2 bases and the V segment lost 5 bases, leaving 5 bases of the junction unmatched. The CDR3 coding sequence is TGTGCCAGCAGTACAGGGACAGCAAACTATGGCTACACCTTC. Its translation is CASSTGTANYGYTF.

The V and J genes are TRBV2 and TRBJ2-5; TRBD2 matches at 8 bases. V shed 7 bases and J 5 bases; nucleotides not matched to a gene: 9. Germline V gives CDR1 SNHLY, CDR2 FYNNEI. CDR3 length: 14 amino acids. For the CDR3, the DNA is TGTGCCAGCAATTCGGATAGCGGGGTGGAGACCCAGTACTTC. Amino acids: CASNSDSGVETQYF. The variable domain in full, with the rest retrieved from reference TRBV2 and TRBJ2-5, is EPEVTQTPSHQVTQMGQEVILRCVPISNHLYFYWYRQILGQKVEFLVSFYNNEISEKSEIFDDQFSVERPDGSNFTLKIRSTKLEDSAMYFCASNSDSGVETQYFGPGTRLLVL.

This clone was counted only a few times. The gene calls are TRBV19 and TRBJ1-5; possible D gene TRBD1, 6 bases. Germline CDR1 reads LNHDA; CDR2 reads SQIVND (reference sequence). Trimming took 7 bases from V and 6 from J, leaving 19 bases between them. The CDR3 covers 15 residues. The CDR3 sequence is CASTNYRVQGQPQHF. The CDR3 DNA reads TGTGCCAGTACCAATTACAGGGTCCAAGGTCAGCCCCAGCATTTT.

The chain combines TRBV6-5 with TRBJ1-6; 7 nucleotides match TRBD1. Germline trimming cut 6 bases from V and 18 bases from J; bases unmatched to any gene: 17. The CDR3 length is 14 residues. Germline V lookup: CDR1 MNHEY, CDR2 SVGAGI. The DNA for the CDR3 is TGTGCCAGCAGGAAAAGCGGAATCGACAGGGCGGCCCACTTT. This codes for CASRKSGIDRAAHF.

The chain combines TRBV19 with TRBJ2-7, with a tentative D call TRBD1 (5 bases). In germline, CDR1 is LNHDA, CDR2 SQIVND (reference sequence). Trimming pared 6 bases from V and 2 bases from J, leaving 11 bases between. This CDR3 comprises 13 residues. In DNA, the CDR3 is TGTGCCAGTAGGGGGCTCTTGACCTACGAGCAGTACTTC. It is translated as CASRGLLTYEQYF.

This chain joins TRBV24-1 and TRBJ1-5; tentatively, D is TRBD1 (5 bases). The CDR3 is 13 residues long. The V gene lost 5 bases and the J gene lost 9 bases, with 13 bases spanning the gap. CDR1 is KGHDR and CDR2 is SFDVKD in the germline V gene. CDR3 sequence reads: CATSVDSPGPQHF. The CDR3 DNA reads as TGTGCCACCAGTGTTGACAGCCCGGGGCCCCAGCATTTT.

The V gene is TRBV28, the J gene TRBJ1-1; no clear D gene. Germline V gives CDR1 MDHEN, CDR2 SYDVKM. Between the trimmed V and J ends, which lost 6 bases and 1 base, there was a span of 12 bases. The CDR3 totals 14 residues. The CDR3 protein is CASRVGRENTEAFF. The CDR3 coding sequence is TGTGCCAGCAGAGTGGGGAGGGAGAACACTGAAGCTTTCTTT.

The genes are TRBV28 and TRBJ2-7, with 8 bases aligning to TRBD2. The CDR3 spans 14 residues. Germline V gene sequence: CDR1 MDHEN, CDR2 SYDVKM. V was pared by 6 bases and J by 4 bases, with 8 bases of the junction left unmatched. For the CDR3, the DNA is TGTGCCAGCAGCCCCAGCGGGGGTGGGTACGAGCAGTACTTC. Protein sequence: CASSPSGGGYEQYF.

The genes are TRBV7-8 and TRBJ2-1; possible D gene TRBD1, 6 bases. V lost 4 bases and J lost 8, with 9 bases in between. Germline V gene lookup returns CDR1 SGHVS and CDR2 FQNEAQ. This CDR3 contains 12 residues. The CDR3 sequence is CASSYYRDEQFF. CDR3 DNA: TGTGCCAGCAGCTACTACAGGGATGAGCAGTTCTTC.